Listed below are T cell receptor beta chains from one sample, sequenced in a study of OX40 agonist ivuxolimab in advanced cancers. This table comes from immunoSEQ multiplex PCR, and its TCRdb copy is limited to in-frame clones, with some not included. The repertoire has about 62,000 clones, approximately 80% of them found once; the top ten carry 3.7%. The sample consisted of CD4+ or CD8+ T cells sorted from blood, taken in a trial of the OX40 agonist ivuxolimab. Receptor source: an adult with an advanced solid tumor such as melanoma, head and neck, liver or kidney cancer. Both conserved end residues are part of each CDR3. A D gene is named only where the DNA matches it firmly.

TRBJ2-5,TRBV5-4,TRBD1,TGTGCCAGCAGCTCGAAACAGGGGCGTAGTGAGACCCAGTACTTC,CASSSKQGRSETQYF
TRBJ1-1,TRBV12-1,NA,TGTGCCAGCAGCTTCGGACAGCTTGAAGCTTTCTTT,CASSFGQLEAFF
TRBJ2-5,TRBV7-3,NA,TGTGCCAGCAGCCGACTTGGGGAGACCCAGTACTTC,CASSRLGETQYF
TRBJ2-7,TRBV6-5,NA,TGTGCCAGCAGCTTGGACGGTAATCCTAACGAGCAGTACTTC,CASSLDGNPNEQYF
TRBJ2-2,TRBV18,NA,TGTGCCAGCTCACCACCGGACAGAAACACCGGGGAGCTGTTTTTT,CASSPPDRNTGELFF
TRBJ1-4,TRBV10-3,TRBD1,TGTGCCATCAGTGGGGACAGAGCAACTAATGAAAAACTGTTTTTT,CAISGDRATNEKLFF
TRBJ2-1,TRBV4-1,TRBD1,TGCGCCAGCAGCCAGACAGGGGTCAACAATGAGCAGTTCTTC,CASSQTGVNNEQFF
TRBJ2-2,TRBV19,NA,TGTGCCAGTAAGGGGGGCATCTCGAACACCGGGGAGCTGTTTTTT,CASKGGISNTGELFF
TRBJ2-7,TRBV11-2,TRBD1,TGTGCCAGCAGGGGGGGACAGGCCTACGAGCAGTACTTC,CASRGGQAYEQYF
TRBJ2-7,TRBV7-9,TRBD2,TGTGCCAGCAGCGTACTAGCGGGACTGTCCTACGAGCAGTACTTC,CASSVLAGLSYEQYF
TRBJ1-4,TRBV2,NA,TGTGCCAGCAGTGATGGGCAGGCTAATGAAAAACTGTTTTTT,CASSDGQANEKLFF
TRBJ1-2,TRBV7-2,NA,TGTGCCAGCAGCTTTACCAGGGATGGCTACACCTTC,CASSFTRDGYTF
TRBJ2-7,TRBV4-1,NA,TGCGCCAGCAGCCAAGATCCGACATTCTACGAGCAGTACTTC,CASSQDPTFYEQYF
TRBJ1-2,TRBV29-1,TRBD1,TGCAGCGTCCGAGGACAGGCGAAAGGCTACACCTTC,CSVRGQAKGYTF
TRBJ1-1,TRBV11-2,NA,TGTGCCAGCAGCTCGCAGCTTGGGCGGAAGAACACTGAAGCTTTCTTT,CASSSQLGRKNTEAFF
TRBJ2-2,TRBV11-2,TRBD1,TGTGCCAGCAGTCACGGACAGGGGGCGACCGGGGAGCTGTTTTTT,CASSHGQGATGELFF
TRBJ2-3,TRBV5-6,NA,TGTGCCAGCAGCAAAACCGGGACTTCCCCCACAGATACGCAGTATTTT,CASSKTGTSPTDTQYF
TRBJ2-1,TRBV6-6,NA,TGTGCCAGCAGCTCGAAGAATGAGCAGTTCTTC,CASSSKNEQFF
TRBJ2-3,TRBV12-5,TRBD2,TGTGCTAGTGGAGCGGGAGATTCAGATACGCAGTATTTT,CASGAGDSDTQYF
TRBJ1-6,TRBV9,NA,TGTGCCAGCAGCATGGAAGTTAATAATTCACCCCTCCACTTT,CASSMEVNNSPLHF
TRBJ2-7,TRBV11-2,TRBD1,TGTGCCAGCAGTACGGGACAGGGAAGCTTTGAGCAGTACTTC,CASSTGQGSFEQYF
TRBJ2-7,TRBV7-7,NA,TGTGCTAGCAGCTTAGCCGCCGGGAACTACGAGCAGTACTTC,CASSLAAGNYEQYF